This is a list of T cell receptor beta chains from one sample in a study of T cells in Graves' hyperthyroidism and ophthalmopathy. TCRdb processed the multiplex PCR reads anew with MiXCR; each CDR3 protein has one entry. The table has 600,000 to 700,000 distinct CDR3 sequences, roughly 46% seen once. Sequenced: peripheral blood or thyroid tissue (not recorded which). The receptors originated from an adult man with Graves' disease, either hyperthyroidism or ophthalmopathy (not recorded which). CDR3s include the opening cysteine and the closing phenylalanine or tryptophan. The D gene is left open where the match is weak. Clone size, where shown, is once, few, many, or a class for clones that have expanded.

TRBJ1-2,NA,TRBV2,NA,TGTGCCAGCACCCAGGGCCCCGGACCCCGCTTC,CASTQGPGPRF
TRBJ2-5,NA,TRBV3-1,NA,TGTGCCACATCGATTAGGGGAGAGACCCAGTACTTC,CATSIRGETQYF
TRBJ1-5,many,TRBV2,NA,TGTGCCAGCAGCGCCGACATCCCAGGTGCTGGAGTCAATCAGCCCCAGCATTTT,CASSADIPGAGVNQPQHF
TRBJ1-5,few,TRBV24-1,NA,TGTGCCACCGCGCCGGGGGATTTTGATGATCAGCCCCAGCATTTT,CATAPGDFDDQPQHF
TRBJ2-5,NA,TRBV10-1,NA,TGCGCCAGCAGTGAAGGGCAGAAAGAGACCCAGTACTTC,CASSEGQKETQYF
TRBJ1-3,few,TRBV19,TRBD1,TGTGCCAGTAGTACCCTTCCGGGACAGGGAAACACCATATATTTT,CASSTLPGQGNTIYF
TRBJ2-7,NA,TRBV20-1,TRBD2,TGCAGTGCTAGAACCGGACTAGCGGTCTACGAGCAGTACTTC,CSARTGLAVYEQYF
TRBJ1-1,once,TRBV2,TRBD1,TGTGCCAGCAAGAGACAGGGCGTTAGGGACACTGAAGCTTTCTTT,CASKRQGVRDTEAFF
TRBJ2-7,NA,TRBV2,TRBD2,TGTGCCAGCAGTTTCACTAGCGACTCCTACGAGCAGTACTTC,CASSFTSDSYEQYF
TRBJ2-2,NA,TRBV19,NA,TGTGCCAGTATTGGGGACACCGGGGAGCTGTTTTTT,CASIGDTGELFF
TRBJ2-7,NA,TRBV10-3,TRBD1,TGTGCCATCAGTGAAAGGGACAGGGGGGACTACGAGCAGTACTTC,CAISERDRGDYEQYF
TRBJ2-7,many,TRBV10-3,NA,TGTGCCATCAGTGGGGGAAACGAGCAGTACTTC,CAISGGNEQYF
TRBJ2-7,once,TRBV20-1,NA,TGCAGTGCTAGACGGATCAGGAGGGACCACGAGCAGTACTTC,CSARRIRRDHEQYF
TRBJ1-2,many,TRBV2,NA,TGTGCCAGCAGTTGGCAGGAAGGCTACACCTTC,CASSWQEGYTF
TRBJ1-6,many,TRBV10-1,NA,TGCGCCAGCAGAGATGACACCGATAATTCACCCCTCCACTTT,CASRDDTDNSPLHF
TRBJ2-2,few,TRBV3-1,NA,TGTGCCAGCAGCCTCCAACGGGCCGGGGAGCTGTTTTTT,CASSLQRAGELFF
TRBJ2-5,many,TRBV15,TRBD2,TGTGCCACCAGCAGAGACATTGCGGGAGGGTATCAAGAGACCCAGTACTTC,CATSRDIAGGYQETQYF
TRBJ1-2,NA,TRBV20-1,TRBD1,TGCAGTGCTAGTCTCCGGACAGGGAACTATGGCTACACCTTC,CSASLRTGNYGYTF
TRBJ2-7,NA,TRBV24-1,TRBD1,TGTGCCAGCAGTGAGAACAGGGGCTACGAGCAGTACTTC,CASSENRGYEQYF
TRBJ1-2,many,TRBV7-2,NA,TGTGCCAGCAGCTTGGCGAAGAGCTATGGCTACACCTTC,CASSLAKSYGYTF
TRBJ1-6,NA,TRBV2,NA,TGTGCCAGCGTTGAAGGGACGCCTAATTCACCCCTCCACTTT,CASVEGTPNSPLHF
TRBJ1-5,few,TRBV9,TRBD1,TGTGCCAGCAGCTCTGGACAGGGGGAAGGTCAGCCCCAGCATTTT,CASSSGQGEGQPQHF
TRBJ2-7,NA,TRBV7-3,TRBD1,TGTGCCAGCAGCCAGACCGGGACAGCTAGTTACGAGCAGTACTTC,CASSQTGTASYEQYF
TRBJ1-4,NA,TRBV7-2,TRBD1,TGTGCCAGCAGCCCCAGCGGACAGGGCGAAAAACTGTTTTTT,CASSPSGQGEKLFF
TRBJ1-2,many,TRBV7-9,TRBD1,TGTGCCAGCAGCTTACAGGGGGCCGGCGGCTACACCTTC,CASSLQGAGGYTF
TRBJ1-2,NA,TRBV12-3/TRBV12-4,NA,TGTGCCACCTATCCCGGCTACACCTTC,CATYPGYTF
TRBJ1-1,NA,TRBV7-8,TRBD1,TGTGCCAGCAGCTTATTGGGACAGGGGGTCATGAACACTGAAGCTTTCTTT,CASSLLGQGVMNTEAFF
TRBJ1-2,NA,TRBV5-1,TRBD1,TGCGTCAGCAGCGCGACAGGGGGCAGCTATGGCTACACCTTC,CVSSATGGSYGYTF
TRBJ1-2,once,TRBV20-1,NA,TGCAGTGCGGCCACGGGGCTACCCACCCTATCGTATGGCTACATCTTC,CSAATGLPTLSYGYIF
TRBJ1-2,NA,TRBV24-1,NA,TGTGCCACCAGTGGTCGGGGGAGGGCCGATGGCTACACCTTC,CATSGRGRADGYTF
TRBJ1-6,few,TRBV25-1,NA,TGTGCCAGCAGTAGGAGCTTCCCAGCAAATTCACCCCTCCACTTT,CASSRSFPANSPLHF
TRBJ2-3,few,TRBV7-8,TRBD2,TGTGCCAGCAGCACCCGGACTAGCGGACCTAGCACAGATACGCAGTATTTT,CASSTRTSGPSTDTQYF
TRBJ2-7,many,TRBV7-6,NA,TGTGCCAGCAGCTTAGGGAGCCGTCAACCACACTACGAGCAGTACTTC,CASSLGSRQPHYEQYF
TRBJ1-2,NA,TRBV12-3/TRBV12-4,NA,TGTGCCAGCAGCGTAGGGCATGGCTACACCTTC,CASSVGHGYTF
TRBJ2-5,NA,TRBV5-4,NA,TGTGCCAGCAGCTTGGACGGCAGGGAAGAGACCCAGTACTTC,CASSLDGREETQYF
TRBJ1-5,NA,TRBV10-3,NA,TGTGCTAGCACAGGTACAGCACAGCCCCAGCATTTT,CASTGTAQPQHF
TRBJ2-2,NA,TRBV2,TRBD1,TGTGCCAGCAGTGGCGACAGGGCGGACACCGGGGAGCTGTTTTTT,CASSGDRADTGELFF
TRBJ2-5,NA,TRBV6-5,NA,TGTGCCAGCAGTGGCGTGGGGGCTAAAGAGACCCAGTACTTC,CASSGVGAKETQYF
TRBJ2-7,many,TRBV6-5,TRBD2,TGTGCCAGCAGCTTACCCGGGGGGGAGCAGTACTTC,CASSLPGGEQYF
TRBJ1-2,once,TRBV25-1,TRBD1,TGTGCCAGCAGTACCACGACAGGGGATGGCTACACCTTC,CASSTTTGDGYTF
TRBJ2-5,many,TRBV7-8,NA,TGTGCCAGCAGCTTTGGATGGCAGGAGGGGACCCAGTACTTC,CASSFGWQEGTQYF
TRBJ1-6,NA,TRBV15,NA,TGTGCCACCAGCAGAGATGGCGGATGGAATTCACCCCTCCACTTT,CATSRDGGWNSPLHF
TRBJ1-6,many,TRBV12-3/TRBV12-4,NA,TGTGCCAGCACCGTCTTGGGTTTTAATTCACCCCTCCACTTT,CASTVLGFNSPLHF
TRBJ2-5,NA,TRBV7-8,NA,TGTGCCAGCAGCTTCGGGCCCAGGACCCAGTACTTC,CASSFGPRTQYF
TRBJ1-1,few,TRBV6-5,NA,TGTGCCAGCAGCGGTCTCTTGGGGGAGACTGAAGCTTTCTTT,CASSGLLGETEAFF
TRBJ2-5,NA,TRBV12-3/TRBV12-4,TRBD1,TGTGCCAGCAGGATCGGACAGGGGACCCAGTACTTC,CASRIGQGTQYF